Listed below are T cell receptor beta chains from one sample, sequenced in a study of blood T cells in healthy people across ages. TCRdb called the 5' RACE reads again in MiXCR, with one record for every CDR3 protein. In the table there are 1,300,000 or so distinct CDR3 sequences, roughly 59% of which are singletons. Sequenced input: blood. These TCRs come from a man younger than 30 in good health. Each CDR3 is given with its conserved first and last residue. D genes are given only for firm matches. Size tells how often a clone was seen (once, few, many) or the class of an expanded clone, and some rows leave it out.

NA,TRBD2,TRBJ2-3,TRBV20-1,TGCAGTGCCATGACTAGCGGCGTCACAGATACGCAGTATTTT,CSAMTSGVTDTQYF
once,NA,TRBJ2-4,TRBV4-3,TGCGCCAGCAGCCCCACTTTCGAGGTGGCCAAAAACATTCAGTACTTC,CASSPTFEVAKNIQYF
once,NA,TRBJ2-7,TRBV20-1,TGCAGTGGTCCGGGACACCCTGGCCACGAGCAGTACTTC,CSGPGHPGHEQYF
few,TRBD2,TRBJ2-7,TRBV3-1,TGTGCCAGCAGCCAAGGGACTAGTCACTACGAGCAGTACTTC,CASSQGTSHYEQYF
few,TRBD2,TRBJ2-7,TRBV10-2,TGCGCCAGCAGCCTTACTAGCGGGGACACCTACGAGCAGTACTTC,CASSLTSGDTYEQYF
few,TRBD1,TRBJ1-4,TRBV7-9,TGTGCCAGCAGCAACCGGGACAGTAGAAATGAAAAACTGTTTTTT,CASSNRDSRNEKLFF
NA,NA,TRBJ2-1,TRBV12-3/TRBV12-4,TGTGCCAGCAGTTCAACCAGCTCCTACAATGAGCAGTTCTTC,CASSSTSSYNEQFF
NA,TRBD2,TRBJ2-1,TRBV27,TGTGCCGGCGGAGAGAGCGGGGGATACAATGAGCAGTTCTTC,CAGGESGGYNEQFF
once,NA,TRBJ2-1,TRBV4-3,TGCGCCAGCAGCCCCCATCGGGAGTATTACAATGAGCAGTTCTTC,CASSPHREYYNEQFF
NA,TRBD2,TRBJ2-7,TRBV4-1,TGCGCCAGCAGCCAAATACCCAACCCGGGACTACTTATCTACGAGCAGTACTTC,CASSQIPNPGLLIYEQYF
NA,NA,TRBJ2-1,TRBV9,TGTGCCAGCAGCGCCTCCGGGACATCCATCTCCTACAATGAGCAGTTCTTC,CASSASGTSISYNEQFF
few,NA,TRBJ1-4,TRBV29-1,TGCAGCGTTGAAGATGGGAAGACTAATGAAAAACTGTTTTTT,CSVEDGKTNEKLFF
NA,NA,TRBJ1-2,TRBV2,TGTGCCAGCACTCTGGAGAGGGGGGACTATGGCTACACCTTC,CASTLERGDYGYTF
NA,NA,TRBJ2-1,TRBV20-1,TGCAGTGCTAGCCGGCCGATGGTTCGGGAGCAGTTCTTC,CSASRPMVREQFF
NA,TRBD2,TRBJ2-1,TRBV28,TGTGCCAGCACCCCCCTAGCGGGGGTCTACAATGAGCAGTTCTTC,CASTPLAGVYNEQFF
NA,NA,TRBJ1-1,TRBV4-2,TGTGCCAGCAGCCATATGGGAACGAGGACTGAAGCTTTCTTT,CASSHMGTRTEAFF
few,TRBD1,TRBJ2-1,TRBV29-1,TGCAGCGCAGAATTGAAAACAGGGGGCTACAATGAGCAGTTCTTC,CSAELKTGGYNEQFF
NA,NA,TRBJ2-3,TRBV12-3/TRBV12-4,TGTGCCAGCAGTTTAATCACAAGGGGCACAGATACGCAGTATTTT,CASSLITRGTDTQYF
NA,TRBD1,TRBJ2-1,TRBV27,TGTGCCAGCAGTTTCCGGGACAGGGGCAATGAGCAGTTCTTC,CASSFRDRGNEQFF
NA,NA,TRBJ1-2,TRBV20-1,TGCAGTGCGTCAGCGGGGAGCCGGGACAAAAATGGCTACACCTTC,CSASAGSRDKNGYTF
NA,TRBD1,TRBJ1-6,TRBV6-1,TGTGCCAGCAGAACCCGGACAGGTTCCGTAGGGGGAAATTCACCCCTCCACTTT,CASRTRTGSVGGNSPLHF
NA,TRBD1,TRBJ2-3,TRBV2,TGTGCCAGCAACAGGGGTGCTGCTAGGCAGTATTTT,CASNRGAARQYF
NA,NA,TRBJ1-1,TRBV11-2,TGTGCCAGCAGACCGGACAGTGAGGAAGCTTTCTTT,CASRPDSEEAFF
NA,TRBD1,TRBJ1-6,TRBV10-3,TGTGCCACCCGGACAGGGGGAGATTCACCCCTCCACTTT,CATRTGGDSPLHF
few,TRBD1,TRBJ2-1,TRBV20-1,TGCAGTGCCCTTTCGGGACAGGGGATGACCTACAATGAGCAGTTCTTC,CSALSGQGMTYNEQFF
few,TRBD2,TRBJ2-1,TRBV7-9,TGTGCCAGCAGCCAGGGACTAGCGGGAACGGATGAGCAGTTCTTC,CASSQGLAGTDEQFF
NA,TRBD2,TRBJ2-3,TRBV30,TGTGCCCGCGCCCGGATCTCGGCGGGAGAAGATACGCAGTATTTT,CARARISAGEDTQYF
NA,NA,TRBJ2-1,TRBV10-2,TGCGCCAGCAGTGAGGGTGGCATTGAGCAGTTCTTC,CASSEGGIEQFF
NA,NA,TRBJ1-5,TRBV10-3,TGTGCCACGGCGACAGATCCGAATCAGCCCCAGCATTTT,CATATDPNQPQHF
NA,NA,TRBJ2-1,TRBV5-1,TGCGCCAGCAGAAAAGAGATGCCCGACAATGAGCAGTTCTTC,CASRKEMPDNEQFF
few,NA,TRBJ2-7,TRBV27,TGTGCCAGCAGTTTAGACGGTGTGAACTCCTACGAGCAGTACTTC,CASSLDGVNSYEQYF
NA,TRBD2,TRBJ2-5,TRBV12-3/TRBV12-4,TGTGCCAGCACCTCCGGCCAGGGAGGGAAAGAGACCCAGTACTTC,CASTSGQGGKETQYF
once,NA,TRBJ1-2,TRBV20-1,TGCAGTGCTGGAGATAAGTGGGGATTACATGGCTACACCTTC,CSAGDKWGLHGYTF
NA,NA,TRBJ1-1,TRBV6-5,TGTGCCAGCACCCTGGGTCACCCGAACACTGAAGCTTTCTTT,CASTLGHPNTEAFF
many,NA,TRBJ2-5,TRBV7-9,TGTGCCAGCAGCCCTCGCGGGGGCCCAGAGACCCAGTACTTC,CASSPRGGPETQYF
NA,TRBD2,TRBJ2-5,TRBV12-3/TRBV12-4,TGTGCCAGCAGTACTTCTTTTATTCTAGCGGGAGGGCCGAGGGAGACCCAGTACTTC,CASSTSFILAGGPRETQYF
NA,NA,TRBJ1-5,TRBV14,TGTGCCAGCAGCCAGGGAGCTCAGCCCCAGCATTTT,CASSQGAQPQHF
few,TRBD2,TRBJ2-3,TRBV6-5,TGTGCCACAGCGGGGGTGGGCACAGATACGCAGTATTTT,CATAGVGTDTQYF
NA,TRBD1,TRBJ2-7,TRBV4-3,TGCGCCAGCAGCCAAGGCGGGACAGGTTACGAGCAGTACTTC,CASSQGGTGYEQYF
few,NA,TRBJ1-6,TRBV4-2,TGTGCCAGCAGCCAAGATCTGGCACCCCTCCACTTT,CASSQDLAPLHF
NA,TRBD1,TRBJ1-4,TRBV12-3/TRBV12-4,TGTGCCAGCAGTACAGGGGGCTGGGAACTGTTTTTT,CASSTGGWELFF
NA,NA,TRBJ1-5,TRBV24-1,TGTGCCACCAGTGATCCACGACAGAATAATCAGCCCCAGCATTTT,CATSDPRQNNQPQHF
NA,NA,TRBJ2-2,TRBV14,TGTGCCAGCAGAGAGAAGGGGTTTGGTACCGGGGAGCTGTTTTTT,CASREKGFGTGELFF
few,NA,TRBJ1-2,TRBV6-1,TGTGCCAGCAGTGATCTGAACTATGGCTACACCTTC,CASSDLNYGYTF
once,TRBD1,TRBJ2-1,TRBV5-1,TGCGCCAGCAGTACCGGGACAGATAAGTTCTTC,CASSTGTDKFF
few,NA,TRBJ1-2,TRBV29-1,TGCAGCGTTTATTGGGGGAACTATGGCTACACCTTC,CSVYWGNYGYTF
few,NA,TRBJ2-1,TRBV4-1,TGCGCCAGCAGCCAAGCGGGACTCCCCAATGAGCAGTTCTTC,CASSQAGLPNEQFF
NA,TRBD1,TRBJ2-7,TRBV18,TGTGCCAGCTCGCCTAGACGACAGGGCTACGAGCAGTACTTC,CASSPRRQGYEQYF
NA,TRBD1,TRBJ1-2,TRBV20-1,TGCAGTGCTAGATCCACGGACAGGGTAATTGTAGGTGGCTACACCTTC,CSARSTDRVIVGGYTF
NA,NA,TRBJ1-5,TRBV7-9,TGTGCCAGCAGCTTTGGTGGGGATAGGCAGCCCCAGCATTTT,CASSFGGDRQPQHF
NA,TRBD1,TRBJ2-3,TRBV12-3/TRBV12-4,TGTGCCAGCAGTCGCCTTTGGGACAGCGGCACAGATACGCAGTATTTT,CASSRLWDSGTDTQYF
NA,NA,TRBJ2-5,TRBV29-1,TGCAGCGTGCTAGGAGGGCTCTACAATGAGCAGTACTTC,CSVLGGLYNEQYF
NA,TRBD1,TRBJ1-1,TRBV9,TGTGCCAGCAGCAACTCCCGGGACAGGGCTATTAGGACTGAAGCTTTCTTT,CASSNSRDRAIRTEAFF
few,TRBD1,TRBJ1-6,TRBV13,TGTGCCAGCAGCCACAGGGGTAATTCACCCCTCCACTTT,CASSHRGNSPLHF
few,TRBD1,TRBJ2-7,TRBV20-1,TGCAGTGCTAGAGATTCCGGGACAGGGAGCACCTACGAGCAGTACTTC,CSARDSGTGSTYEQYF